This entry describes one TCR beta chain. Its antigen is as yet unknown. Other DNA sequences in the sample encode the same CDR3. TCRdb keeps only in-frame clones here, not all; method: immunoSEQ multiplex PCR. The sample includes about 2.4 million clones, around nine tenths of them seen just once. V gave up 5 bases and J gave up 4 bases; unmatched junction bases: 4. Germline CDR1 ENHRY, CDR2 SYGVKD. The CDR3 covers 15 residues. This specimen belongs to a study of shared clonotypes between healthy human individuals. Overall study: Each donor contributed plates that comprised three CD4 naive, three CD4 memory, two CD8 naive and one CD8 memory. General observations from the study: Of the naive CD4 clonotypes, about 5.4% were shared across a few donors.

The chain is built from TRBV10-3 and TRBJ2-1; 11 bases are shared with TRBD2. The clonotype was recovered from a man aged 18 to 35 in good health. The sequencing input was naive CD4+ T cells sorted from blood. Noted subset: CD45RA+ positively selected. The CDR3 is CAISLTSGVYNEQFF. The CDR3 coding sequence is TGTGCCATCAGTTTGACTAGCGGGGTTTACAATGAGCAGTTCTTC.